The 16 T cell receptor beta chains reported below all come from one sample, sequenced in a study of blood T cell repertoires in COVID-19. This table comes from immunoSEQ multiplex PCR, and its TCRdb copy is limited to in-frame clones, with some not included. The data hold roughly 68,000 clones, with about four fifths observed a single time. The sequenced material came from peripheral blood. Source of these receptors: a man aged 55 to 69 with COVID-19, enrolled during active disease.

The chain is built from TRBV9 and TRBJ1-2; TRBD1 is a possible D gene (6 bases). Trimming stripped 3 bases from V and 5 bases from J, with 14 bases between. The CDR3 spans 14 residues. Germline V gene sequence: CDR1 SGDLS, CDR2 YYNGEE. The CDR3 loop is CASSAGKGGYGYTF. The DNA of the CDR3 is TGTGCCAGCAGCGCAGGGAAGGGGGGGTATGGCTACACCTTC.

CDR3 nucleotides: TGTGCCAGCGGCAGGGACTCCTACGAGCAGTACTTC. Its translation: CASGRDSYEQYF. V usage is TRBV2 and J usage is TRBJ2-7; D possibly corresponds to TRBD1 (5 bases). The CDR3 loop spans 12 amino acids. Germline values: CDR1 SNHLY, CDR2 FYNNEI. V was pared by 8 bases and J by 0 bases, with 8 bases between.

The rearrangement joins TRBV29-1 to TRBJ2-3; D is possibly TRBD2 (7 bases). With 4 bases removed from V and 2 bases from J, the gap between germline ends came to 10 bases. Germline CDR1 and CDR2: SQVTM and ANQGSEA. The CDR3 consists of 13 residues. The CDR3 nucleotides are TGCAGCGTTGGGGGGGGCTTCACAGATACGCAGTATTTT. It specifies CSVGGGFTDTQYF.

V gene TRBV2 combines with J gene TRBJ2-5; D may be TRBD1 (5 bases). Trimming cost V 3 bases and J 1 base, with 12 bases left between them. The CDR3 totals 15 residues. Germline loops: CDR1 SNHLY, CDR2 FYNNEI. The CDR3 DNA reads TGTGCCAGCAGTGAGACCCGACAGAGCCAAGAGACCCAGTACTTC. It specifies CASSETRQSQETQYF.

The chain uses TRBV3-1 (or the pseudogene TRBV3-2) and TRBJ2-2; 9 nucleotides line up with TRBD2. The CDR3 is 15 residues long. V lost 1 base and J lost 7; bases outside the gene matches: 4. Germline CDR1 reads LGHDT; CDR2 reads YNNKEL (reference sequence). The CDR3 region is CASSQGGLAGGELFF. CDR3 bases: TGTGCCAGCAGCCAAGGGGGACTAGCCGGCGGGGAGCTGTTTTTT.

This clone occurred a few times. The chain recombines TRBV4-1 with TRBJ1-5; tentatively, D is TRBD1 (5 bases). The CDR3 is 17 amino acids. The V and J ends lost 6 bases and 0 bases respectively, with 18 bases between them. CDR1 is MGHRA, CDR2 YSYEKL, per germline. The CDR3, as DNA: TGCGCCAGCAGACGCGTCCCCGGGACTGATAGCAATCAGCCCCAGCATTTT. It codes for CASRRVPGTDSNQPQHF.

V usage is TRBV25-1 and J usage is TRBJ1-2; a possible D gene is TRBD1 (6 bases). V lost 5 bases, J lost 3 bases, and 16 bases lay in between. The germline gives CDR1 MGHDK, CDR2 SYGVNS. This CDR3 is 15 amino acids long. CDR3 bases: TGTGCCAGCAGTCCTGGCGGACAGTTCTACTATGGCTACACCTTC. It specifies CASSPGGQFYYGYTF.

This clone is deemed medium-sized. The genes are TRBV21-1 and TRBJ1-5. TRBV21-1 is labeled a pseudogene. The CDR3 is 15 residues long. The CDR3 DNA follows: TGTGCCAGCAGCAAAGCGGGAGGAGGAGGCCAGCCCCAGCATTTT. Translated: CASSKAGGGGQPQHF.

The V and J genes are TRBV5-1 and TRBJ2-2, with 10 bases fitting TRBD2. The CDR3 is 16 amino acids. The germline gives CDR1 SGHRS, CDR2 YFSETQ. The V gene end was trimmed by 2 bases and the J gene end by 5 bases; junction bases not matched to a gene: 6. In nucleotides, the CDR3 is TGCGCCAGCAGCTTTGGTAGCGGGAGGACTACCGGGGAGCTGTTTTTT. Translation: CASSFGSGRTTGELFF.

V is TRBV4-2 and J is TRBJ1-4; a possible D gene is TRBD1 (5 bases). The CDR3 runs to 15 residues. V was shortened by 2 bases and J by 3 bases, with 10 bases between the two germline ends. Looked up from germline, CDR1 is LGHNA and CDR2 is YNFKEQ. The CDR3 sequence is CASSQQGPANEKLFF. The CDR3 bases are TGTGCCAGCAGCCAACAGGGTCCCGCTAATGAAAAACTGTTTTTT.

The rearrangement uses TRBV28 and TRBJ1-1; possible D gene TRBD1, 5 bases. The CDR3 is made up of 15 amino acids. CDR1 is MDHEN, CDR2 SYDVKM, per germline. The germline V and J ends were trimmed by 8 bases and 0 bases, with 16 bases remaining between them. CDR3 loop: CASVPARVLNTEAFF. DNA for the CDR3: TGTGCCAGCGTTCCCGCCAGGGTTCTGAACACTGAAGCTTTCTTT.

This clone occurred a few times. The chain carries TRBV5-5 and TRBJ2-2, with a possible D match to TRBD1 (6 bases). The CDR3 is 14 amino acids. CDR1 is SGHKS and CDR2 is YYEKEE in the germline V gene (reference sequence). V gave up 2 bases and J gave up 4 bases, with 9 bases separating them. CDR3 coding DNA: TGTGCCAGCAGCTTAGGGGGTCTCACCGGGGAGCTGTTTTTT. Translation gives CASSLGGLTGELFF.

V and J are TRBV6-6 and TRBJ2-7; the D gene is possibly TRBD2 (5 bases). Trimming took 6 bases from V and 6 from J, leaving 9 bases between them. CDR1 is MNHNY, CDR2 SVGAGI, per germline (reference sequence). This CDR3 spans 11 amino acids. CDR3 loop: CASRGRGEQYF. CDR3 in DNA: TGTGCCAGCAGGGGGAGAGGCGAGCAGTACTTC.

This clone was observed a few times. The genes are TRBV4-2 and TRBJ2-3, with 10 bases aligning to TRBD2. Trimming removed 6 bases from V and 2 bases from J; junction bases left unmatched: 11. The germline V gene encodes CDR1 LGHNA and CDR2 YNFKEQ. The CDR3 contains 17 residues. This CDR3 reads CASRPTLAGGYTDTQYF. In DNA, the CDR3 is TGTGCCAGCAGACCTACCTTAGCGGGGGGATACACAGATACGCAGTATTTT.

The chain has TRBV30 and TRBJ2-5; 9 bases are a match to TRBD2. CDR3 length equals 15 residues. Germline V CDR1 and CDR2: GTSNPN, SVGIG (reference sequence). V shed 1 base, J shed 4 bases, and the junction held 7 bases outside the gene matches. The DNA for the CDR3 is TGTGCCTGGAGTGGCGGGAGGGCCCTGGGAGAGACCCAGTACTTC. Residues: CAWSGGRALGETQYF.

This clone came up a few times. The chain recombines TRBV5-5 with TRBJ2-7, with 7 bases that match TRBD2. CDR1 is SGHKS, CDR2 YYEKEE, per germline (reference sequence). V gave up 0 bases and J gave up 3 bases; unmatched junction bases: 3. The CDR3 consists of 14 residues. In nucleotides, the CDR3 is TGTGCCAGCAGCTTGGGACTAGCCGACTACGAGCAGTACTTC. Translated: CASSLGLADYEQYF.